This TCR beta chain was recovered during a study of shared clonotypes between healthy human individuals. Study observations and caveats: A few donors shared about 5% of their naive CD4 clonotypes. Clonotypes shared by all four donors outscored non-shared clonotypes in generation probability.

This clone has only one observation. No antigen is known for it. Measured with immunoSEQ multiplex PCR; TCRdb has only the in-frame clones, and not every one. There are hundreds of thousands of clones in the sample; 92% occur only once, and about 24% lies in the top ten. Cells designated naive CD8 were CD45RO-negative and were positively selected for CCR7, with terminally differentiated effector memory CD45RA+ cells excluded. Study donors comprised healthy, HIV-negative adults devoid of recent acute infection or vaccination. Sequencing was performed on naive CD8+ T cells sorted from blood. This sequence originates from a man under 40 in good health.

This chain's CDR3 is CASARAPGELFF. Here the CDR3 DNA reads TGTGCCAGCGCCAGAGCCCCCGGGGAGCTGTTTTTT. This chain joins TRBV27 and TRBJ2-2; no clear D. This CDR3 is built from 12 residues. Germline assignment: CDR1 MNHEY and CDR2 SMNVEV (reference sequence). Trimming took 8 bases from V and 6 from J, leaving 10 bases between them.